This is a list of T cell receptor beta chains from one sample in a study of shared clonotypes between healthy human individuals. Sequencing was performed with immunoSEQ multiplex PCR; in TCRdb, only in-frame clones are kept and a portion is missing. This sample has fewer than 1.4 million clones, with roughly 74% found just once. Sample: memory CD4+ T cells from PBMCs. Receptors were obtained from a man younger than 30 in good health. Some clones in this sample may be carry-over from other donors' samples. The CDR3 runs from the conserved cysteine through the conserved F or W. The D gene is left open where the match is weak. The size entry is marked missing in some rows and otherwise reads once, few, many or a size class.

clone_size,j_call,v_call,d_call,cdr3_aa,cdr3_nt
-,TRBJ2-7,TRBV21-1,-,CASSKKTGISSYEQYF,TGTGCCAGCAGCAAGAAGACAGGGATAAGCTCCTACGAGCAGTACTTC
-,TRBJ2-5,TRBV28,-,CASSLGGGGTQYF,TGTGCCAGCAGTTTAGGGGGCGGGGGGACCCAGTACTTC
few,TRBJ1-2,TRBV30,-,CAWSQRGYGYTF,TGTGCCTGGAGTCAGAGGGGCTATGGCTACACCTTC
-,TRBJ2-7,TRBV9,TRBD2,CASSVGYGAGGPYEQYF,TGTGCCAGCAGCGTGGGTTATGGAGCGGGAGGGCCTTACGAGCAGTACTTC
-,TRBJ1-5,TRBV4-3,-,CASSQDRAGVGNQPQHF,TGCGCCAGCAGCCAAGATCGGGCAGGGGTGGGCAATCAGCCCCAGCATTTT
-,TRBJ1-1,TRBV30,TRBD1,CAWSRYGTDRAFF,TGTGCCTGGAGTCGGTACGGGACAGATCGAGCTTTCTTT
-,TRBJ2-7,TRBV28,TRBD2,CASLPSGGLAASYEQYF,TGTGCCAGCCTTCCCTCGGGGGGACTAGCGGCCTCCTACGAGCAGTACTTC
-,TRBJ1-2,TRBV5-1,-,CASSALTANYGYTF,TGCGCCAGCAGCGCGCTAACAGCTAACTATGGCTACACCTTC
few,TRBJ2-3,TRBV28,-,CASSYLSFSTDTQYF,TGTGCCAGCAGCTACCTCTCCTTTAGCACAGATACGCAGTATTTT
-,TRBJ2-7,TRBV11-2,TRBD1,CASSYGTGPYEQYF,TGTGCCAGCAGCTACGGGACAGGTCCCTACGAGCAGTACTTC
-,TRBJ1-2,TRBV7-8,-,CASSLHSYGYTF,TGTGCCAGCAGCCTACACAGCTATGGCTACACCTTC
once,TRBJ2-6,TRBV21-1,-,CASSKTDRANVLTF,TGTGCCAGCAGCAAAACAGACAGAGCGAACGTCCTGACTTTC
few,TRBJ2-7,TRBV11-2,-,CASSPLLAEQYF,TGTGCCAGCAGCCCCTTGTTAGCCGAGCAGTACTTC
-,TRBJ2-7,TRBV28,-,CASSTMAEQYF,TGTGCCAGCAGTACGATGGCCGAGCAGTACTTC
few,TRBJ2-3,TRBV5-1,-,CASSLGHSSTDTQYF,TGCGCCAGCAGCTTGGGACACTCTAGCACAGATACGCAGTATTTT
-,TRBJ2-3,TRBV19,-,CASSIGLVSDTQYF,TGTGCCAGTAGTATAGGACTAGTATCAGATACGCAGTATTTT
-,TRBJ1-2,TRBV5-1,-,CASSLEAGNGYTF,TGCGCCAGCAGCTTGGAGGCAGGGAATGGCTACACCTTC
-,TRBJ1-2,TRBV5-6,TRBD1,CASKVSGTEWYGYTF,TGTGCCAGCAAGGTCTCGGGGACAGAGTGGTATGGCTACACCTTC
few,TRBJ1-2,TRBV6-5,TRBD1,CASTTGEGYTF,TGTGCCAGCACGACAGGGGAGGGCTACACCTTC
-,TRBJ1-1,TRBV18,-,CASSPPKGGMNTEAFF,TGTGCCAGCTCACCCCCGAAGGGGGGGATGAACACTGAAGCTTTCTTT
once,TRBJ2-7,TRBV28,-,CASSSSGTPGGEQYF,TGTGCCAGCAGTTCGTCGGGGACACCAGGAGGCGAGCAGTACTTC
few,TRBJ2-2,TRBV7-9,-,CASSSGIWELFF,TGTGCCAGCAGTTCGGGAATCTGGGAGCTGTTTTTT
-,TRBJ1-2,TRBV28,-,CASRLGPGYYGYTF,TGTGCCAGCAGACTCGGGCCCGGGTACTATGGCTACACCTTC
-,TRBJ2-7,TRBV27,TRBD2,CASSLASGRAYEQYF,TGTGCCAGCAGTTTGGCTAGCGGGAGGGCCTACGAGCAGTACTTC
few,TRBJ2-1,TRBV19,-,CASSGSSSGEQFF,TGTGCCAGTAGTGGTTCTAGTTCGGGTGAGCAGTTCTTC
-,TRBJ2-7,TRBV5-1,-,CASSPPTGPIVGEQYF,TGCGCCAGCAGTCCCCCCACAGGCCCTATAGTGGGGGAGCAGTACTTC
-,TRBJ2-7,TRBV10-3,-,CAISDTGSLSEQYF,TGTGCCATCAGTGACACAGGGTCTCTCTCCGAGCAGTACTTC
many,TRBJ1-4,TRBV28,-,CASSLRDTDNEKLFF,TGTGCCAGCAGTTTACGGGACACGGATAATGAAAAACTGTTTTTT
few,TRBJ2-7,TRBV9,TRBD2,CASSVGGTSGRSEQYF,TGTGCCAGCAGCGTAGGGGGAACTAGCGGGAGATCCGAGCAGTACTTC
-,TRBJ1-4,TRBV29-1,-,CSVKGRGDEKLFF,TGCAGCGTCAAGGGAAGGGGGGATGAAAAACTGTTTTTT
-,TRBJ1-1,TRBV5-4,-,CASSGGLANTEAFF,TGTGCCAGCAGCGGAGGGTTGGCGAACACTGAAGCTTTCTTT
-,TRBJ1-4,TRBV28,-,CASSESQGPNEKLFF,TGTGCCAGCAGTGAATCACAGGGTCCGAATGAAAAACTGTTTTTT
-,TRBJ1-1,TRBV6-5,-,CASSYGITTEAFF,TGTGCCAGCAGTTACGGGATAACCACTGAAGCTTTCTTT
many,TRBJ2-5,TRBV29-1,TRBD2,CSVERLGLEGGETQYF,TGCAGCGTTGAACGATTGGGACTAGAGGGGGGGGAGACCCAGTACTTC
many,TRBJ2-7,TRBV28,TRBD1,CASRPYRGSLYEQYF,TGTGCCAGCAGGCCCTACAGGGGATCCCTGTACGAGCAGTACTTC
-,TRBJ2-7,TRBV2,-,CASSVGQGREQYF,TGTGCCAGCAGTGTGGGCCAGGGTCGAGAGCAGTACTTC
-,TRBJ1-5,TRBV28,-,CASSFGAGDQPQHF,TGTGCCAGCAGTTTTGGGGCAGGCGACCAGCCCCAGCATTTT
-,TRBJ2-7,TRBV18,TRBD2,CASSQGLAGVEQYF,TGTGCCAGCTCCCAAGGACTAGCGGGAGTCGAGCAGTACTTC
-,TRBJ2-2,TRBV9,TRBD1,CASSVEGTGTGELFF,TGTGCCAGCAGCGTAGAGGGGACAGGGACCGGGGAGCTGTTTTTT
-,TRBJ2-5,TRBV7-2,-,CASSLGYQETQYF,TGTGCCAGCAGCTTAGGTTACCAAGAGACCCAGTACTTC
-,TRBJ2-2,TRBV5-6,-,CASSFPGLAGELFF,TGTGCCAGCAGCTTTCCGGGGTTAGCCGGGGAGCTGTTTTTT
-,TRBJ2-5,TRBV20-1,-,CSASGQETQYF,TGCAGTGCTAGTGGACAAGAGACCCAGTACTTC
-,TRBJ1-5,TRBV2,TRBD1,CASTGALGQPQHF,TGTGCCAGTACAGGGGCTTTAGGGCAGCCCCAGCATTTT
-,TRBJ1-5,TRBV7-8,-,CASSLGRWTDSNQPQHF,TGTGCCAGCAGCTTAGGTCGGTGGACAGATAGCAATCAGCCCCAGCATTTT
-,TRBJ2-3,TRBV28,TRBD2,CASSLPSGRVADTQYF,TGTGCCAGCAGTTTGCCCAGCGGGAGGGTCGCAGATACGCAGTATTTT
few,TRBJ2-1,TRBV4-1,-,CASSQYLSIAPYNEQFF,TGCGCCAGCAGCCAATACCTTAGTATAGCGCCCTACAATGAGCAGTTCTTC
-,TRBJ2-1,TRBV29-1,-,CSAQEGPLNNEQFF,TGCAGCGCTCAAGAGGGACCACTCAACAATGAGCAGTTCTTC
-,TRBJ2-2,TRBV30,-,CAWSVSRGGELFF,TGTGCCTGGAGTGTATCGCGAGGCGGGGAGCTGTTTTTT
few,TRBJ1-1,TRBV6-6,-,CASRPFAGNTEAFF,TGTGCCAGCAGACCCTTTGCGGGGAACACTGAAGCTTTCTTT
-,TRBJ2-2,TRBV10-1,TRBD2,CASSELREAGELFF,TGCGCCAGCAGTGAGTTGCGGGAGGCCGGGGAGCTGTTTTTT